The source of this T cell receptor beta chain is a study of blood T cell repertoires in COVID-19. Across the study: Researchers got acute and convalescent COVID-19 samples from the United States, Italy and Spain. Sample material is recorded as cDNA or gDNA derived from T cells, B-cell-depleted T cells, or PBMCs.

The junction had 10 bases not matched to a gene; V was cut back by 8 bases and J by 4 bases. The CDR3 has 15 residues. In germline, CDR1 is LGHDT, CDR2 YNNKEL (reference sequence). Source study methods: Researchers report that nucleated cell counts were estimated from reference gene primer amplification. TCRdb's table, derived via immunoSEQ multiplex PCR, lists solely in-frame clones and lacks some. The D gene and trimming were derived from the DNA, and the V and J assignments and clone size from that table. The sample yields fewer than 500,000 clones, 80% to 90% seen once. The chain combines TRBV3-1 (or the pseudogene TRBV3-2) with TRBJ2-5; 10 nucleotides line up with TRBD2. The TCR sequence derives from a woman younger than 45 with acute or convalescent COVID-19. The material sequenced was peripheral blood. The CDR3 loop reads CASAQAGGRSETQYF. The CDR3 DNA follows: TGTGCCAGCGCTCAAGCGGGGGGGCGGTCAGAGACCCAGTACTTC.